Below, 25 T cell receptor beta chains from the same sample are listed, as sequenced in a study of spatial heterogeneity in lung cancer (dated by TCRdb to about 2019). This sample's time point label indicates: sample taken at primary tumor resection. Without any cell sorting, TCR sequencing was performed on whole RNA extracted either from tumor and nontumor lung tissue or from cryopreserved PBMC samples. Library method: 5' RACE. The sequencer listed for this sample is NextSeq 500. Starting from the raw public reads, TCRdb applied fastp trimming at Q25, assembled clones with MiXCR and retained in-frame beta chains. One record per CDR3 amino acid sequence lists the most common genes and DNA. For this sample the table gives roughly 3,900 distinct CDR3 sequences, of which approximately 8.9% were detected only once. The top ten clonotypes cover 50% to 70% of the sample. This specimen consisted of PBMCs, obtained at surgery. Receptors originate from a female donor with early-stage non-small cell lung cancer.

This clonotype ranks as medium-sized. This chain connects TRBV11-2 to TRBJ2-7; D not certain. The CDR3 contains 15 residues. Germline-derived CDR1 and CDR2 are SGHAT and FQNNGV. Trimming left V 0 bases short and J 2 bases short, with 11 bases between. CDR3 sequence reads: CASSLEAGSTYEQYF. In DNA, the CDR3 is TGTGCCAGCAGCTTAGAGGCAGGCAGTACCTACGAGCAGTACTTC.

Judged by abundance, this clonotype is medium-sized. The chain recombines TRBV6-4 with TRBJ1-5, with unresolved D. CDR3 size: 12 residues. The V end was cut by 6 bases, the J end by 7 bases, with 10 bases between. The germline CDR1 and CDR2 sequences are MRHNA and SNTAGT. In DNA, the CDR3 is TGTGCCAGCAGAGAGGTCTGGCAGCCCCAGCATTTT. This gives the protein CASREVWQPQHF.

Ten or more counts support this clonotype. This chain connects TRBV7-6 to TRBJ1-1; D gene ambiguous. V was shortened by 5 bases and J by 4 bases, with 17 bases between the two germline ends. This CDR3 has 15 amino acids. Germline V gene data show CDR1 as SGHVS and CDR2 as FNYEAQ. As DNA, the CDR3 is TGTGCCAGCAGCGTAGGAGGTAGCGCGTTCACTGAAGCTTTCTTT. As protein: CASSVGGSAFTEAFF.

This clonotype was observed at least ten times. The chain couples TRBV20-1 to TRBJ2-7; 13 bases fit TRBD2. Germline loops: CDR1 DFQATT, CDR2 SNEGSKA (reference sequence). The CDR3 has 17 amino acids. After removal of 4 bases from V and 1 base from J, the junction contained 10 bases not matched to a gene. This chain's CDR3 is CSAIRLAGGKGSYEQYF. The DNA for the CDR3 is TGCAGTGCTATTAGACTAGCGGGGGGCAAAGGGTCCTACGAGCAGTACTTC.

This clonotype has a count of ten or more. V is TRBV11-2 and J is TRBJ2-7, with D tentatively TRBD2 (5 bases). Trimming left V 4 bases short and J 9 bases short, with 10 bases between. The germline gives CDR1 SGHAT, CDR2 FQNNGV. The CDR3 totals 11 residues. Written as DNA, the CDR3 is TGTGCCAGCAGCTCGACGGGGTCGCAGTACTTC. Translated, it gives CASSSTGSQYF.

In its sample, this clonotype was seen many times. This CDR3 reads CASSLGTVETQYF. The CDR3 region has the DNA TGTGCCAGCAGTTTAGGGACAGTAGAGACCCAGTACTTC. J is TRBJ2-5 and V is TRBV12-3 or TRBV12-4, with D possibly matching TRBD1 (6 bases). The CDR3 runs 13 residues. Between the trimmed V and J ends, which lost 1 base and 4 bases, there was a span of 7 bases.

This clonotype was detected many times. The chain joins TRBV5-1 to TRBJ2-5; tentatively, D is TRBD1 (6 bases). Germline V gene sequence: CDR1 SGHRS, CDR2 YFSETQ. The CDR3 runs 15 residues. The V gene lost 3 bases and the J gene lost 2 bases, with 14 bases spanning the gap. The CDR3 reads CASSSMLGAQETQYF. CDR3 nucleotide sequence: TGCGCCAGCAGCTCCATGCTGGGGGCACAAGAGACCCAGTACTTC.

This clonotype was recorded many times. The rearrangement joins TRBV20-1 to TRBJ2-7; no reliable D call. Per the germline V gene, CDR1 is DFQATT and CDR2 is SNEGSKA (reference sequence). The CDR3 length is 11 residues. Between the trimmed V and J ends, which lost 3 bases and 2 bases, there was a span of 5 bases. The CDR3 is CSARQTYEQYF. CDR3 sequence (DNA): TGCAGTGCTAGGCAGACCTACGAGCAGTACTTC.

The DNA of the CDR3 is TGCAGCGGGCGCGGGGGACGCTCCTACAATGAGCAGTTCTTC. Its translation: CSGRGGRSYNEQFF. The chain links TRBV29-1 to TRBJ2-1; 7 bases are shared with TRBD2. This CDR3 spans 14 amino acids. Germline CDR1 reads SQVTM; CDR2 reads ANQGSEA. V gave up 7 bases and J gave up 0 bases; unmatched junction bases: 6.

This clonotype showed up just a few times. The chain joins TRBV7-2 to TRBJ2-7, with 7 bases lining up with TRBD1. Germline CDR1 SGHTA, CDR2 FQGNSA. Trimming took 5 bases from V and 3 from J; bases not matched to a gene: 10. The CDR3 has 15 residues. In nucleotides, the CDR3 is TGTGCCAGCAGCCAAACCGGGACAGTGAGCTACGAGCAGTACTTC. Amino acid sequence: CASSQTGTVSYEQYF.

This chain joins TRBV18 and TRBJ2-7; D tentatively fits TRBD1 or TRBD2 (5 bases each). CDR1 KGHSH and CDR2 LQKENI come from the germline V gene. V was cut by 8 bases and J by 1 base, with 9 bases left in between. CDR3 length: 12 amino acids. CDR3 bases: TGTGCCAGCCGGGGCCAATCCTACGAGCAGTACTTC. Amino acids: CASRGQSYEQYF.

The rearrangement joins TRBV7-2 to TRBJ2-7; D is perhaps TRBD1 (6 bases). This CDR3 is 13 amino acids long. Germline CDR1 and CDR2: SGHTA and FQGNSA. V was clipped by 5 bases and J by 2 bases, with 10 bases between them. Here the CDR3 reads CASSTDSAYEQYF. As DNA, the CDR3 is TGTGCCAGCAGCACGGACAGTGCCTACGAGCAGTACTTC.

There are many counts of this clonotype. V usage is TRBV18 and J usage is TRBJ2-5; D is possibly TRBD2 (6 bases). The CDR3 sequence is 13 residues long. V was shortened by 5 bases and J by 4 bases, with 11 bases between the two germline ends. The germline V gene encodes CDR1 KGHSH and CDR2 LQKENI. The CDR3: CASSTGLLETQYF. CDR3 nucleotide sequence: TGTGCCAGCTCAACGGGACTCTTAGAGACCCAGTACTTC.

This clonotype was found many times. The chain combines TRBV5-5 with TRBJ1-6; no reliable D call. V was cut by 0 bases and J by 0 bases, with 7 bases left in between. This CDR3 is 16 amino acids long. Germline CDR1 SGHKS, CDR2 YYEKEE (reference sequence). In DNA, the CDR3 is TGTGCCAGCAGCTTGGGCGGGAGCTCCTATAATTCACCCCTCCACTTT. It is translated as CASSLGGSSYNSPLHF.

Ten or more counts support this clonotype. A junction end diverges from the germline sequence, so it may reflect a read error. This rearrangement joins TRBV20-1 to TRBJ2-7, with 10 bases lining up with TRBD1. Germline loops: CDR1 DFQATT, CDR2 SNEGSKA (reference sequence). The CDR3 runs to 15 residues. The CDR3 sequence is CSAREGTGVPYEQYF. The CDR3 DNA follows: TGCAGTGCGAGAGAGGGGACAGGGGTCCCCTACGAGCAGTACTTC.

This clonotype appeared a few times. This chain connects TRBV9 to TRBJ1-1; D gene unclear. Germline V lookup: CDR1 SGDLS, CDR2 YYNGEE. The V and J ends lost 0 bases and 5 bases respectively, with 11 bases between them. CDR3 length: 14 amino acids. In DNA, the CDR3 is TGTGCCAGCAGCGTAGGAGATACGGGAACTGAAGCTTTCTTT. Its translation is CASSVGDTGTEAFF. Looking up the rest from reference TRBV9 and TRBJ1-1 gives the full variable domain: DSGVTQTPKHLITATGQRVTLRCSPRSGDLSVYWYQQSLDQGLQFLIQYYNGEERAKGNILERFSAQQFPDLHSELNLSSLELGDSALYFCASSVGDTGTEAFFGQGTRLTVV.

This clonotype has ten or more counts. The CDR3 protein is CASSLVGVNSEKLFF. In DNA form, the CDR3 reads TGTGCCAGCAGCCTTGTGGGGGTTAACTCTGAAAAACTGTTTTTT. This sequence joins TRBV5-5 and TRBJ1-4; D is perhaps TRBD1 (5 bases). Germline assignment: CDR1 SGHKS and CDR2 YYEKEE (reference sequence). This CDR3 spans 15 amino acids. With 4 bases removed from V and 7 bases from J, the gap between germline ends came to 17 bases.

There are many counts of this clonotype. The chain employs TRBV2 and TRBJ2-3; the match to TRBD2 covers 7 bases. The J segment lost 2 bases and the V segment lost 4 bases, leaving 6 bases of the junction unmatched. The CDR3 covers 15 residues. Germline V gene sequence: CDR1 SNHLY, CDR2 FYNNEI. CDR3 sequence (DNA): TGTGCCAGCAGTGTGAAGCGGGGCCCCACAGATACGCAGTATTTT. Protein: CASSVKRGPTDTQYF. The variable domain in full, completed from reference TRBV2 and TRBJ2-3, reads EPEVTQTPSHQVTQMGQEVILRCVPISNHLYFYWYRQILGQKVEFLVSFYNNEISEKSEIFDDQFSVERPDGSNFTLKIRSTKLEDSAMYFCASSVKRGPTDTQYFGPGTRLTVL.

This clonotype is categorized as medium-sized. This chain joins TRBV7-2 and TRBJ2-3, with D possibly matching TRBD1 (5 bases). The length of the CDR3 is 17 residues. Germline CDR1 reads SGHTA; CDR2 reads FQGNSA. With 0 bases removed from V and 4 bases from J, the gap between germline ends came to 17 bases. The CDR3 coding sequence is TGTGCCAGCAGCTTAGCCCCGGGTCTTGGGGCTGCAGATACGCAGTATTTT. Translation: CASSLAPGLGAADTQYF.

This clonotype was recorded at least ten times. The genes are TRBV6-5 and TRBJ2-7; a possible D gene is TRBD2 (5 bases). The CDR3 is 15 residues long. CDR1 is MNHEY, CDR2 SVGAGI, per germline. V lost 0 bases and J 0 bases, leaving 9 bases between the germline ends. In DNA form, the CDR3 reads TGTGCCAGCAGTTACTCGGCGGGCGCCTCCTACGAGCAGTACTTC. Translated, it gives CASSYSAGASYEQYF.

This clonotype is labeled as medium-sized (0.01 to 0.1%). The chain carries TRBV5-1 and TRBJ2-2, with D maybe TRBD2 (6 bases). Per the germline V gene, CDR1 is SGHRS and CDR2 is YFSETQ. The V and J ends lost 7 bases and 4 bases respectively, with 11 bases between them. CDR3 length equals 13 residues. CDR3 sequence reads: CASGSEGTGELFF. DNA of the CDR3: TGCGCCAGCGGTTCGGAGGGCACCGGGGAGCTGTTTTTT. The whole variable domain, filled in from reference TRBV5-1 and TRBJ2-2, reads KAGVTQTPRYLIKTRGQQVTLSCSPISGHRSVSWYQQTPGQGLQFLFEYFSETQRNKGNFPGRFSGRQFSNSRSEMNVSTLELGDSALYLCASGSEGTGELFFGEGSRLTVL.

At least ten counts were recorded for this clonotype. The chain recombines TRBV6-2 or TRBV6-3 with TRBJ2-5; D may be TRBD1 (5 bases). Germline lookup yields CDR1 MNHEY and CDR2 SVGEGT. V shed 2 bases and J shed 0 bases, with 10 bases lying between them. The CDR3 consists of 15 residues. The CDR3 spells CASSYQGLYQETQYF. CDR3 coding DNA: TGTGCCAGCAGTTACCAGGGCTTGTACCAAGAGACCCAGTACTTC.

This clonotype occurred a few times. V gene TRBV5-1 combines with J gene TRBJ2-5; 10 nucleotides line up with TRBD2. The CDR3 extends over 14 amino acids. The ends lost 7 bases at V and 6 bases at J; junction bases unmatched: 9. CDR1 is SGHRS and CDR2 is YFSETQ in the germline V gene. CDR3 DNA: TGCGCCAGCGCCCAGCGGGGGGGGCTACAGACCCAGTACTTC. Its protein is CASAQRGGLQTQYF.

This clonotype appeared once. Germline is not matched at one junction end, which may reflect a read error. The chain is built from TRBV5-1 and TRBJ1-2; D is ambiguous. The CDR3 is 15 amino acids. Per the germline V gene, CDR1 is SGHRS and CDR2 is YFSETQ. The CDR3 loop reads CASSLASAGRVGYAF. The CDR3 DNA sequence: TGCGCCAGCAGCTTGGCCAGCGCCGGAAGGGTGGGCTACGCCTTC.

This clonotype has ten or more counts. This rearrangement joins TRBV9 to TRBJ1-4, with TRBD1 identical over 7 bases. This CDR3 is built from 15 residues. In germline, CDR1 is SGDLS, CDR2 YYNGEE. Germline trimming cut 0 bases from V and 4 bases from J; bases unmatched to any gene: 3. The CDR3 loop reads CASSVGSGGNEKLFF. DNA for the CDR3: TGTGCCAGCAGCGTAGGGTCAGGGGGTAATGAAAAACTGTTTTTT.